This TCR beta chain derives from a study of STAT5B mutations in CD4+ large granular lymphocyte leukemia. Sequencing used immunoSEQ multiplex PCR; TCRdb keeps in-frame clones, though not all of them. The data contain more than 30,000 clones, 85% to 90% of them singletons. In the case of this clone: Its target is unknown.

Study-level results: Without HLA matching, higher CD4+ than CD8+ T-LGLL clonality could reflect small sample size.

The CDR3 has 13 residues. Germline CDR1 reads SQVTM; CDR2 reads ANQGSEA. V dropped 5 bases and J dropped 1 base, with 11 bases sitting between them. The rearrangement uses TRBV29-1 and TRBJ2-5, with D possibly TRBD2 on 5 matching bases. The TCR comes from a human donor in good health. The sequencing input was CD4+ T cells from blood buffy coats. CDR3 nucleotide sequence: TGCAGCGTTTACAGCAGCGGCCAAGAGACCCAGTACTTC. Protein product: CSVYSSGQETQYF.